This T cell receptor beta chain was observed in a study of shared clonotypes between healthy human individuals. This clone was detected only once. CD45RO negativity and positive selection for CCR7 defined naive CD8 cells, a population that excluded terminally differentiated effector memory CD45RA+ cells. The CDR3 runs 13 residues. Germline V gene data show CDR1 as ENHRY and CDR2 as SYGVKD. V was pared by 2 bases and J by 3 bases, with 8 bases between. Measured with immunoSEQ multiplex PCR; TCRdb has only the in-frame clones, and not every one. The sample records around 700,000 clones, about 90% being singletons.

Sequencing was carried out using naive CD8+ T cells sorted from blood. The receptor was derived from a man younger than 40 in good health. The rearrangement links TRBV10-3 to TRBJ2-7; D is undetermined. CDR3 residues: CAISESGDYEQYF. The CDR3 DNA is TGTGCCATCAGTGAGAGTGGGGACTACGAGCAGTACTTC.